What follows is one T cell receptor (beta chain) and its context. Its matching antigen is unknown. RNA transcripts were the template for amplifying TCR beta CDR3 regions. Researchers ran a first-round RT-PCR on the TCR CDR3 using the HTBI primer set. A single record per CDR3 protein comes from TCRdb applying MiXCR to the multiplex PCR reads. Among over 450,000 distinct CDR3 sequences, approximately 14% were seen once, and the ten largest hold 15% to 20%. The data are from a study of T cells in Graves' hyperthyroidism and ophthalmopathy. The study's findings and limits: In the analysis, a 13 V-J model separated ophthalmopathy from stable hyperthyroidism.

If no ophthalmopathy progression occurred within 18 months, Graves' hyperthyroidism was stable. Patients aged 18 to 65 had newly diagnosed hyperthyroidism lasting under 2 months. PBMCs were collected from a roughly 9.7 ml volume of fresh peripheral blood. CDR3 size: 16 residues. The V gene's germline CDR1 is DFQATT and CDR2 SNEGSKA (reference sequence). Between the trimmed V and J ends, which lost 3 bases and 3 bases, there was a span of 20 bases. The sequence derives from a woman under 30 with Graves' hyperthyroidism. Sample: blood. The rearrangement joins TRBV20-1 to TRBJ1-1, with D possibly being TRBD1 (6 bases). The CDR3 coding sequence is TGCAGTGCTAGCCCGCCCTTAGGGGGGATGGACACTGAAGCTTTCTTT. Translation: CSASPPLGGMDTEAFF.